The 26 T cell receptor beta chains below all came from one sample that was sequenced in a study of CD8 T cells in Susac syndrome. With random hexamers, reverse transcription was performed on roughly 0.45 to 1 ug of RNA. One entry per CDR3 protein results from TCRdb running MiXCR on the immunoSEQ multiplex PCR reads. Of 190,000 or so distinct CDR3 sequences listed, roughly 95% are singletons. Sample: CD4+ T cells from PBMCs. These receptors were collected from a human donor with multiple sclerosis.

The J gene is TRBJ2-1, the V gene TRBV3-1; 11 nucleotides align to TRBD1. In germline, CDR1 is LGHDT, CDR2 YNNKEL (reference sequence). The trim removed 6 bases at V and 8 bases at J, leaving 9 bases unmatched. This CDR3 contains 15 residues. The CDR3 bases are TGTGCCAGCAGGTCCAACGGGGACAGGGGGGATGAGCAGTTCTTC. It translates to CASRSNGDRGDEQFF.

The V and J genes are TRBV2 and TRBJ2-7, with D perhaps TRBD1 or TRBD2 (5 bases each). CDR1 is SNHLY and CDR2 is FYNNEI in the germline V gene. CDR3 length: 12 residues. V shed 8 bases and J shed 1 base, with 9 bases lying between them. The CDR3 DNA is TGTGCCAGCGCCTGGGGGTCCTACGAGCAGTACTTC. This sequence encodes CASAWGSYEQYF.

This clonotype was seen just once. The V call is TRBV19, the J call TRBJ2-4; D not resolved. The CDR3 sequence is 12 residues long. V lost 6 bases, J lost 6 bases, and 9 bases lay in between. Germline CDR1 is LNHDA and CDR2 is SQIVND (reference sequence). CDR3 sequence reads: CASRPDSNIQYF. The CDR3 DNA follows: TGTGCCAGTAGACCTGACTCAAACATTCAGTACTTC.

J is TRBJ1-2 and V is TRBV30; no clear D gene. There are 13 residues in the CDR3. V shed 3 bases and J shed 2 bases, with 10 bases lying between them. In germline, CDR1 is GTSNPN, CDR2 SVGIG (reference sequence). The CDR3 region is CAWRGLGNYGYTF. Here the CDR3 DNA reads TGTGCCTGGAGAGGGCTGGGAAACTATGGCTACACCTTC.

The V gene is TRBV7-2, the J gene TRBJ2-1; 8 nucleotides line up with TRBD2. Germline CDR1 SGHTA, CDR2 FQGNSA. The CDR3 spans 15 residues. V lost 4 bases, J lost 6 bases, and 8 bases stayed unmatched. Written as DNA, the CDR3 is TGTGCCAGCAGCTGGAGTCCGGGGGGGCTCAATGAGCAGTTCTTC. Protein product: CASSWSPGGLNEQFF.

This clonotype came up once. The chain combines TRBV2 with TRBJ1-1; 8 bases are shared with TRBD1. V gave up 10 bases and J gave up 11 bases; unmatched junction bases: 6. CDR1 is SNHLY, CDR2 FYNNEI, per germline. This CDR3 contains 10 residues. The chain's CDR3 is CATGQGQAFF. The CDR3 DNA follows: TGTGCCACCGGACAGGGTCAGGCTTTCTTT.

The chain couples TRBV19 to TRBJ2-1, with no clear D. The CDR3 spans 14 residues. Trimming took 3 bases from V and 9 from J, leaving 15 bases between them. CDR1 is LNHDA, CDR2 SQIVND, per germline (reference sequence). The CDR3 DNA reads TGTGCCAGTAGTATCACCCACGGGTGGGGTGAGCAGTTCTTC. It encodes CASSITHGWGEQFF.

The CDR3 DNA reads as TGTGCCAGTAGTACACTAGAGAGCACAGATACGCAGTATTTT. Amino acid sequence: CASSTLESTDTQYF. This sequence joins TRBV19 and TRBJ2-3, with a tentative D call TRBD2 (5 bases). CDR3 length: 14 residues. Germline lookup yields CDR1 LNHDA and CDR2 SQIVND (reference sequence). Trimming left V 4 bases short and J 0 bases short, with 8 bases between.

This chain connects TRBV5-4 to TRBJ2-2; the D call may be TRBD1 or TRBD2 (5 bases each). The V gene lost 0 bases and the J gene lost 1 base, with 10 bases spanning the gap. The length of the CDR3 is 16 residues. Germline lookup yields CDR1 SGHNT and CDR2 YYREEE (reference sequence). CDR3 protein: CASSLGGPRNTGELFF. CDR3 nucleotides: TGTGCCAGCAGCTTGGGGGGACCCAGGAACACCGGGGAGCTGTTTTTT.

The rearrangement links TRBV2 to TRBJ1-5, with D possibly TRBD1 on 6 matching bases. V dropped 6 bases and J dropped 4 bases, with 19 bases sitting between them. Per the germline V gene, CDR1 is SNHLY and CDR2 is FYNNEI. The CDR3 consists of 16 residues. CDR3 DNA: TGTGCCAGCAGCTTTATCGGCATTAGGGGGAATCAGCCCCAGCATTTT. This encodes CASSFIGIRGNQPQHF.

For the CDR3, the DNA is TGCAGCGTTCCGACCGGACAAGGAGTGACTAATGAAAAACTGTTTTTT. This translates into CSVPTGQGVTNEKLFF. The gene calls are TRBV29-1 and TRBJ1-4, with D perhaps TRBD1 (5 bases). The germline CDR1 and CDR2 sequences are SQVTM and ANQGSEA. Trimming removed 5 bases at V and 2 bases at J, with 18 bases between. This CDR3 has 16 amino acids.

The count of this clonotype is one. The chain uses TRBV30 and TRBJ1-5, with D hard to call. Per the germline V gene, CDR1 is GTSNPN and CDR2 is SVGIG (reference sequence). V lost 7 bases and J lost 5, with 12 bases in between. CDR3 size: 12 residues. CDR3: CAFSGPYQPQHF. In nucleotides, the CDR3 is TGTGCCTTTTCGGGTCCCTATCAGCCCCAGCATTTT.

This clonotype was seen just once. V and J are TRBV30 and TRBJ2-1; 9 bases align to TRBD2. CDR1 is GTSNPN, CDR2 SVGIG, per germline (reference sequence). The length of the CDR3 is 15 residues. With V trimmed by 2 bases and J by 4 bases, 6 bases remained unmatched. The CDR3 is CAWSLSGSVYNEQFF. The CDR3 DNA follows: TGTGCCTGGAGTCTTAGCGGGAGCGTGTACAATGAGCAGTTCTTC.

The gene calls are TRBV15 and TRBJ2-4, with D perhaps assigned TRBD1 or TRBD2 (5 bases each). The germline CDR1 and CDR2 sequences are LNHNV and YYDKDF (reference sequence). This CDR3 has 14 amino acids. V was clipped by 1 base and J by 11 bases, with 15 bases between them. In DNA form, the CDR3 reads TGTGCCACCAGCAGAGGGGTGGGGACGGAGGTTCAGTACTTC. The encoded protein is CATSRGVGTEVQYF.

The chain links TRBV20-1 to TRBJ2-7, with 9 bases lining up with TRBD2. V gave up 6 bases and J gave up 4 bases; unmatched junction bases: 10. This CDR3 comprises 14 residues. CDR1 DFQATT and CDR2 SNEGSKA come from the germline V gene (reference sequence). CDR3 nucleotide sequence: TGCAGTGCCGCGCTCGTAGCGGGAGTATACGAGCAGTACTTC. It translates to CSAALVAGVYEQYF.

This rearrangement joins TRBV20-1 to TRBJ2-3, with D tentatively TRBD2 (6 bases). This CDR3 is 15 amino acids long. V was clipped by 0 bases and J by 0 bases, with 10 bases between them. Germline assignment: CDR1 DFQATT and CDR2 SNEGSKA (reference sequence). This CDR3 is CSAREGGTSTDTQYF. CDR3 bases: TGCAGTGCTAGAGAGGGCGGGACTAGCACAGATACGCAGTATTTT.

The chain joins TRBV27 to TRBJ2-7, with a possible D match to TRBD1 (5 bases). V lost 2 bases to trimming and J lost 0 bases, with 17 bases between them. CDR3 length equals 17 residues. Germline V CDR1 and CDR2: MNHEY, SMNVEV (reference sequence). The CDR3 DNA follows: TGTGCCAGCAGTTTAAGTTCCCCGACAGAGAGCTCCTACGAGCAGTACTTC. Amino acid sequence: CASSLSSPTESSYEQYF.

The V and J genes are TRBV30 and TRBJ1-1; D uncertain. Germline lookup yields CDR1 GTSNPN and CDR2 SVGIG (reference sequence). Trimming cost V 0 bases and J 5 bases, with 10 bases left between them. The CDR3 is made up of 13 amino acids. The CDR3 DNA is TGTGCCTGGAGTGTATCGGGGTCTACTGAAGCTTTCTTT. It specifies CAWSVSGSTEAFF.

The rearrangement joins TRBV29-1 to TRBJ1-1; D is perhaps TRBD1 (5 bases). V lost 4 bases, J lost 1 base, and 13 bases lay in between. This CDR3 is 14 amino acids long. Germline V gene lookup returns CDR1 SQVTM and CDR2 ANQGSEA. For the CDR3, the DNA is TGCAGCGTTGTACGTGGGAGGGGGAACACTGAAGCTTTCTTT. It codes for CSVVRGRGNTEAFF.

V is TRBV3-1 and J is TRBJ2-1; a weak D match, TRBD1 (5 bases). The CDR3 spans 15 residues. Trimming stripped 0 bases from V and 3 bases from J, with 9 bases between. Germline V CDR1 and CDR2: LGHDT, YNNKEL (reference sequence). The CDR3 bases are TGTGCCAGCAGCCAAGATCCAGGGATCTACAATGAGCAGTTCTTC. This sequence encodes CASSQDPGIYNEQFF.

The genes are TRBV5-1 and TRBJ2-1; 9 nucleotides align to TRBD2. CDR3 length: 15 amino acids. Looked up from germline, CDR1 is SGHRS and CDR2 is YFSETQ. The junction had 8 bases not matched to a gene; V was cut back by 6 bases and J by 4 bases. DNA of the CDR3: TGCGCCAGCATTCAGGGTAGCGGGAGTTACAATGAGCAGTTCTTC. As protein: CASIQGSGSYNEQFF.

The CDR3 DNA reads TGCGCCAGCGATAAGTTTAGCTCCTACAATGAGCAGTTCTTC. Encoded protein: CASDKFSSYNEQFF. The chain is built from TRBV5-1 and TRBJ2-1, with D unresolved. Germline CDR1 reads SGHRS; CDR2 reads YFSETQ. CDR3 length equals 14 residues. V was cut by 7 bases and J by 0 bases, with 11 bases left in between.

The J gene is TRBJ2-2, the V gene TRBV20-1; no clear D. V shed 3 bases and J shed 3 bases, with 11 bases lying between them. In germline, CDR1 is DFQATT, CDR2 SNEGSKA (reference sequence). The CDR3 runs to 14 residues. CDR3 in amino acids: CSASRHLDTGELFF. CDR3 nucleotide sequence: TGCAGTGCTAGTCGTCACCTAGACACCGGGGAGCTGTTTTTT.

The chain uses TRBV18 and TRBJ2-5, with unresolved D. This CDR3 comprises 14 residues. V shed 0 bases and J shed 4 bases, with 9 bases lying between them. Germline V gene sequence: CDR1 KGHSH, CDR2 LQKENI. The CDR3 spells CASSPPARAETQYF. Here the CDR3 DNA reads TGTGCCAGCTCACCACCCGCTAGGGCAGAGACCCAGTACTTC.

The chain uses TRBV18 and TRBJ1-1; 11 bases align to TRBD1. V lost 3 bases, J lost 4 bases, and 10 bases stayed unmatched. CDR1 KGHSH and CDR2 LQKENI come from the germline V gene. This CDR3 is built from 17 residues. CDR3 nucleotides: TGTGCCAGCTCACCCTACGGGACAGGGGGATGGGTCACTGAAGCTTTCTTT. It encodes CASSPYGTGGWVTEAFF. Complete variable domain (other parts from reference TRBV18 and TRBJ1-1): NAGVMQNPRHLVRRRGQEARLRCSPMKGHSHVYWYRQLPEEGLKFMVYLQKENIIDESGMPKERFSAEFPKEGPSILRIQQVVRGDSAAYFCASSPYGTGGWVTEAFFGQGTRLTVV.

The chain uses TRBV19 and TRBJ2-7; D possibly corresponds to TRBD1 (5 bases). This CDR3 has 14 amino acids. V shed 7 bases and J shed 5 bases, with 18 bases lying between them. CDR1 LNHDA and CDR2 SQIVND come from the germline V gene (reference sequence). DNA of the CDR3: TGTGCCAGTATGGTATCGCAGGGCGTAGACGAGCAGTACTTC. This gives the protein CASMVSQGVDEQYF. Full variable domain (outside the CDR3, taken from reference TRBV19 and TRBJ2-7): DGGITQSPKYLFRKEGQNVTLSCEQNLNHDAMYWYRQDPGQGLRLIYYSQIVNDFQKGDIAEGYSVSREKKESFPLTVTSAQKNPTAFYLCASMVSQGVDEQYFGPGTRLTVT.